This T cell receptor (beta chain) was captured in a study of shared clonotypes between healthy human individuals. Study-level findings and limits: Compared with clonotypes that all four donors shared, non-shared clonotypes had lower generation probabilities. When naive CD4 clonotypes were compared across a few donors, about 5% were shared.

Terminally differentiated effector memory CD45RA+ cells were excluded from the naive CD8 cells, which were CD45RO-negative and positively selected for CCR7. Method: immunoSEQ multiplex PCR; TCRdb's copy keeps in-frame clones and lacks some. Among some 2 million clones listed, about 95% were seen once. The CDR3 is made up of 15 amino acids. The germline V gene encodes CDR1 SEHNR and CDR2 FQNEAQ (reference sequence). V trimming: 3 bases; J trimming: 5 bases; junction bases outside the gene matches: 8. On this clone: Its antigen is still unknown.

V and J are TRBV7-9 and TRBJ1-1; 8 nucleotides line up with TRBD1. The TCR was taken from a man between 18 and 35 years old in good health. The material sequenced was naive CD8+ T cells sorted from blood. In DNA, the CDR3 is TGTGCCAGCAGCTTGGGGGGGACAGGAATTACTGAAGCTTTCTTT. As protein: CASSLGGTGITEAFF.